This T cell receptor beta chain was identified during a study of shared clonotypes between healthy human individuals. The germline gives CDR1 SGHNT, CDR2 YYREEE (reference sequence). This CDR3 has 15 residues. V was pared by 1 base and J by 4 bases, with 11 bases between. Libraries were prepared by immunoSEQ multiplex PCR; TCRdb keeps only in-frame clonotypes and omits some of them. The repertoire consists of roughly 2.6 million clones, with roughly nine tenths occurring once and the leading ten covering over 0.12%. The sample taken for sequencing was naive CD4+ T cells sorted from blood. The subset here: CD45RA+ positively selected. This chain uses TRBV5-4 with TRBJ2-2; D unresolved. This clonotype was obtained from a man aged 18-30 years in good health. CDR3 sequence reads: CASSLSPGATGELFF. The CDR3 DNA reads TGTGCCAGCAGCTTGTCTCCAGGAGCCACCGGGGAGCTGTTTTTT. The variable domain in full, completed from reference TRBV5-4 and TRBJ2-2, reads ETGVTQSPTHLIKTRGQQVTLRCSSQSGHNTVSWYQQALGQGPQFIFQYYREEENGRGNFPPRFSGLQFPNYSSELNVNALELDDSALYLCASSLSPGATGELFFGEGSRLTVL.